These 2 T cell receptor beta chains were all obtained from the same sample, sequenced in a study of shared clonotypes between healthy human individuals. Clones were read by immunoSEQ multiplex PCR, and TCRdb kept only the in-frame ones, dropping some. Of millions of clones in the sample, roughly 91% are singletons; the top ten hold about 1.5%. Terminally differentiated effector memory CD45RA+ cells were left out of the naive CD8 fraction, which was CD45RO-negative and positively selected for CCR7. The sequencing input was naive CD8+ T cells from PBMCs. These receptors originate from a man aged 18 to 29 in good health. Some clones in this sample may be carry-over from other donors' samples.

This chain links TRBV4-1 with TRBJ2-7; 7 bases line up with TRBD1. J lost 3 bases, V lost 0 bases, and 11 bases had no gene match. Germline CDR1 MGHRA, CDR2 YSYEKL. CDR3 length: 17 amino acids. The chain's CDR3 is CASSQDSETGSFYEQYF. The CDR3, as DNA: TGCGCCAGCAGCCAAGATAGTGAGACAGGGAGTTTCTACGAGCAGTACTTC.

The chain carries TRBV19 and TRBJ2-7, with 7 bases lining up with TRBD1. V lost 3 bases, J lost 4 bases, and 9 bases stayed unmatched. The CDR3 is 15 residues long. Germline assignment: CDR1 LNHDA and CDR2 SQIVND (reference sequence). The CDR3 protein is CASSMGRTGVYEQYF. The CDR3 nucleotides read TGTGCCAGTAGTATGGGCAGGACAGGAGTTTACGAGCAGTACTTC.